This T cell receptor beta chain was recorded in a study of blood T cell repertoires in COVID-19 (dated by TCRdb to the early 2020s). General notes on the study: Collaborator samples came from the United States, Italy and Spain and covered acute and convalescent phases of COVID-19. The material from the prospective study consisted of cDNA or gDNA derived from T cells, B-cell-depleted T cells, or PBMCs. Subjects who had been exposed to COVID-19, were actively infected with it, or had recovered from it provided the deeply sampled blood TCRbeta repertoires that made up the dataset. The repertoires were made available in a free public database intended to serve as a resource for research on the immune response to SARS-CoV-2. Samples came from the ongoing ImmuneRACE study (first 160 participants) plus 1,254 subjects from 6 global collaborators. The sample metadata nearly always contained a de-identified subject ID, COVID-19 status, age in years and sex. Where available, HLA class I and class II types were taken from metadata supplied by the sample provider and were not determined by assay-based typing. Summary of the overall study and its limitations: Clinical and demographic metadata were provided uncurated, with the amount varying by source and participant.

In the case of this clone: Its recognized antigen is unknown. No clone much larger than this one lies a single base away; base qualities are absent.

Each collaborating institution followed its own protocols to collect whole blood in K2EDTA tubes. For TCRbeta analysis, collaborators shipped samples as frozen whole blood, isolated PBMCs, or DNA extracted from either of those sample types. Measured from the cysteine to the phenylalanine, the CDR3 is 15 residues long. Only the CDR3 DNA is retained, 45 bases long and in frame from the first base. In the germline V gene, CDR1 corresponds to SGHTA and CDR2 to FQGTGA. V loses 5 bases at its end and J loses 9 bases; junction bases beyond the gene matches: 13. The immunoSEQ Assay, a bias-controlled multiplex PCR, was used to amplify TCRbeta CDR3 regions from genomic DNA. The paper's processing steps were these. Nucleated cell counts per sample were estimated from amplification of reference gene primers within the assay. To quantify the absolute abundance of each unique TCRbeta CDR3 rearrangement, sequence reads were collapsed and filtered. For each sample, productive Simpson clonality was calculated as the square root of Simpson's diversity index across productive rearrangements. TCRdb's version of the immuneACCESS table is confined to in-frame rearrangements and falls short of the full clone set. An unresolved V gene accounts for under half of the shortfall where checked; the remainder is of unknown origin. That table supplies the V and J calls and clone size; D and trimming were determined from the DNA. The sample records roughly 230,000 clones, approximately 84% of which are singletons. The top ten clones comprise 4% of the sample.

The sequence derives from a middle-aged man with acute or convalescent COVID-19. The sequenced sample was peripheral blood. The chain was built from TRBV7-3 and TRBJ2-1; 7 middle bases align to TRBD2. The nucleotide sequence is TGTGCCAGCAGCCAACCGACGGGAGGAATTCGTGAGCAGTTCTTC. It codes for CASSQPTGGIREQFF. With the rest looked up from the reference TRBV7-3 and TRBJ2-1 genes rather than sequenced, the full variable domain is GAGVSQTPSNKVTEKGKYVELRCDPISGHTALYWYRQSLGQGPEFLIYFQGTGAADDSGLPNDRFFAVRPEGSVSTLKIQRTERGDSAVYLCASSQPTGGIREQFFGPGTRLTVL.